What follows are 20 T cell receptor beta chains derived from one specimen sequenced in a study of a mutant IDH1 vaccine in newly diagnosed glioma. As to time point: baseline, week 1 (first vaccination visit). Documented treatment: pre-vaccination baseline after standard-of-care therapy. The protocol was immunoSEQ multiplex PCR, while the TCRdb copy is restricted to in-frame clones and leaves out a portion. The sample lists tens of thousands of clones, about 86% occurring once. The sequencing used PBMCs, collected from a glioma patient treated with radiotherapy, temozolomide or both. These receptors all come from a man aged 25 to 40 with glioma.

The rearrangement uses TRBV28 and TRBJ2-7; 10 bases are a match to TRBD2. The trim removed 5 bases at V and 4 bases at J, leaving 17 bases unmatched. The V gene's germline CDR1 is MDHEN and CDR2 SYDVKM. There are 18 residues in the CDR3. DNA for the CDR3: TGTGCCAGCAGTGATACACCGATGATACTAGCGGGGAGTTACGAGCAGTACTTC. Its translation: CASSDTPMILAGSYEQYF.

V gene TRBV6-6 combines with J gene TRBJ1-5; D gene unclear. CDR1 MNHNY and CDR2 SVGAGI come from the germline V gene (reference sequence). V shed 6 bases and J shed 3 bases, with 15 bases lying between them. The CDR3 length is 15 residues. CDR3 nucleotide sequence: TGTGCCAGCAGGACCGGGCCCCAGGACAATCAGCCCCAGCATTTT. Protein: CASRTGPQDNQPQHF.

V gene TRBV5-4 combines with J gene TRBJ1-1, with a possible D match to TRBD1 (5 bases). Germline CDR1 and CDR2: SGHNT and YYREEE (reference sequence). V was cut by 4 bases and J by 4 bases, with 17 bases left in between. This CDR3 has 15 amino acids. In DNA, the CDR3 is TGTGCCAGCAGCCGGGGGTCTGTAACGGGCACTGAAGCTTTCTTT. Protein: CASSRGSVTGTEAFF. Looking up the rest from reference TRBV5-4 and TRBJ1-1 gives the full variable domain: ETGVTQSPTHLIKTRGQQVTLRCSSQSGHNTVSWYQQALGQGPQFIFQYYREEENGRGNFPPRFSGLQFPNYSSELNVNALELDDSALYLCASSRGSVTGTEAFFGQGTRLTVV.

The chain is built from TRBV7-2 and TRBJ2-1; D gene uncertain. The V end lost 5 bases, the J end lost 9 bases, and 8 bases lay between the germline ends. From germline, CDR1 is SGHTA and CDR2 FQGNSA. The CDR3 consists of 11 residues. Here the CDR3 reads CASSHSVEQFF. CDR3 sequence (DNA): TGTGCCAGCAGCCATTCGGTTGAGCAGTTCTTC.

The rearrangement links TRBV9 to TRBJ1-1; D is unclear. The V end was cut by 0 bases, the J end by 1 base, with 16 bases between. Per the germline V gene, CDR1 is SGDLS and CDR2 is YYNGEE. The CDR3 extends over 17 amino acids. The chain's CDR3 is CASSVDGVRKTNTEAFF. CDR3 DNA sequence: TGTGCCAGCAGCGTAGATGGAGTTCGGAAGACGAACACTGAAGCTTTCTTT.

In nucleotides, the CDR3 is TGTGCCTGGCGGTCTCCCGGCCAGAGCACAGATACGCAGTATTTT. Protein sequence: CAWRSPGQSTDTQYF. The chain recombines TRBV30 with TRBJ2-3; D gene uncertain. Germline V lookup: CDR1 GTSNPN, CDR2 SVGIG (reference sequence). V was cut by 5 bases and J by 0 bases, with 15 bases left in between. The CDR3 covers 15 residues. Looking up the rest from reference TRBV30 and TRBJ2-3 gives the full variable domain: SQTIHQWPATLVQPVGSPLSLECTVEGTSNPNLYWYRQAAGRGLQLLFYSVGIGQISSEVPQNLSASRPQDRQFILSSKKLLLSDSGFYLCAWRSPGQSTDTQYFGPGTRLTVL.

The V call is TRBV7-8, the J call TRBJ2-3; 8 nucleotides agree with TRBD2. Trimming at V came to 5 bases and at J to 0 bases, leaving 7 bases not matched to a gene. The CDR3 is 16 residues long. The germline V gene encodes CDR1 SGHVS and CDR2 FQNEAQ. The CDR3 DNA reads TGTGCCAGCAGCAAAACGGTAGCGGGAAGCACAGATACGCAGTATTTT. Its protein is CASSKTVAGSTDTQYF.

The chain uses TRBV23-1 and TRBJ1-4; 7 bases agree with TRBD1. TRBV23-1 is recorded as an ORF, its role being uncertain. After removal of 9 bases from V and 6 bases from J, the junction contained 10 bases not matched to a gene. This CDR3 contains 14 residues. The CDR3 DNA follows: TGCGCCAGGGGAGAACAGGGGCTTTATGAAAAACTGTTTTTT. Protein: CARGEQGLYEKLFF.

The rearrangement links TRBV5-8 to TRBJ2-5; D uncertain. The last part of the DNA fits TRBJ2-7 better; the J call may be wrong. This CDR3 has 13 residues. Germline CDR1 and CDR2: SGHTS and YDEGEE. The CDR3 sequence is CASSLQAYYEQYF. The DNA for the CDR3 is TGTGCCAGCAGCTTGCAGGCTTACTACGAGCAGTACTTC.

V usage is TRBV7-8 and J usage is TRBJ2-7; TRBD1 agrees at 10 bases. This CDR3 region has 16 residues. CDR1 and CDR2 from the germline V gene are SGHVS and FQNEAQ. With V trimmed by 3 bases and J by 4 bases, 9 bases remained unmatched. For the CDR3, the DNA is TGTGCCAGCAGCTTGAACTCGGGACAGGGGATGTACGAGCAGTACTTC. This gives the protein CASSLNSGQGMYEQYF.

The rearrangement joins TRBV19 to TRBJ1-1; D unresolved. The germline V gene has CDR1 LNHDA and CDR2 SQIVND (reference sequence). The CDR3 runs 13 residues. Trimming took 6 bases from V and 0 from J, leaving 8 bases between them. CDR3 amino acids: CASSLTLNTEAFF. The CDR3 DNA is TGTGCCAGTAGCCTTACATTGAACACTGAAGCTTTCTTT.

The sample holds one count of this clone. The chain recombines TRBV6-5 with TRBJ1-2; D might be TRBD1 (5 bases). Trimming removed 5 bases at V and 4 bases at J, with 14 bases between. The CDR3 runs 14 residues. Looked up from germline, CDR1 is MNHEY and CDR2 is SVGAGI. The CDR3 sequence: CASSTRGGSYGYTF. The CDR3 nucleotides are TGTGCCAGCAGTACCCGGGGGGGGAGCTATGGCTACACCTTC.

This chain links TRBV7-6 with TRBJ2-5; D assignment may be TRBD1 or TRBD2 (6 bases each). The DNA end favors TRBJ2-7, so the J call may be wrong. Per germline, CDR1 SGHVS and CDR2 FNYEAQ. CDR3 length: 15 amino acids. CDR3 residues: CASSLEQGRTYEQYF. CDR3 in DNA: TGTGCCAGCAGCTTAGAGCAGGGGAGGACCTACGAGCAGTACTTC.

V is TRBV6-1 and J is TRBJ2-7, with a tentative D call TRBD1 (5 bases). Trimming removed 3 bases at V and 5 bases at J, with 11 bases between. Germline V gene lookup returns CDR1 MNHNS and CDR2 SASEGT. This CDR3 spans 13 amino acids. CDR3 sequence reads: CASSDNLRDEQYF. The CDR3 DNA reads as TGTGCCAGCAGTGACAATCTCAGGGACGAGCAGTACTTC.

The V gene is TRBV11-2, the J gene TRBJ1-6; D unresolved. Trimming shortened V by 1 base and J by 9 bases, and 1 base separated the two germline ends. CDR1 and CDR2 (germline): SGHAT, FQNNGV. The CDR3 totals 11 residues. CDR3 residues: CASSLGSPLHF. For the CDR3, the DNA is TGTGCCAGCAGCTTAGGTTCACCCCTCCACTTT.

This clone was recorded only once. V gene TRBV27 combines with J gene TRBJ2-5, with D perhaps assigned TRBD1 or TRBD2 (6 bases each). The CDR3 length is 16 residues. With 8 bases removed from V and 0 bases from J, the gap between germline ends came to 19 bases. Per the germline V gene, CDR1 is MNHEY and CDR2 is SMNVEV (reference sequence). CDR3 residues: CASATGRGPYQETQYF. The CDR3 nucleotides are TGTGCCAGCGCGACAGGTCGGGGGCCGTACCAAGAGACCCAGTACTTC.

The chain recombines TRBV4-1 with TRBJ2-3; 10 bases match TRBD2. The CDR3 runs 17 residues. The ends lost 1 base at V and 2 bases at J; junction bases unmatched: 6. Looked up from germline, CDR1 is MGHRA and CDR2 is YSYEKL. The CDR3 DNA follows: TGCGCCAGCAGCCAAGTACCAGCGGGGGGGTCCACAGATACGCAGTATTTT. Translated, it gives CASSQVPAGGSTDTQYF.

J is TRBJ2-1 and V is TRBV7-9; 7 bases are a match to TRBD2. Looked up from germline, CDR1 is SEHNR and CDR2 is FQNEAQ (reference sequence). The CDR3 runs 15 residues. The V gene end was trimmed by 5 bases and the J gene end by 5 bases; junction bases not matched to a gene: 9. In nucleotides, the CDR3 is TGTGCCAGCAGCCCACCCGGGACTACGAACAATGAGCAGTTCTTC. This gives the protein CASSPPGTTNNEQFF.

V is TRBV7-2 and J is TRBJ2-7; 9 bases line up with TRBD1. Germline CDR1 and CDR2: SGHTA and FQGNSA. V dropped 7 bases and J dropped 6; count of bases not matched to a gene: 19. The length of the CDR3 is 17 residues. This CDR3 reads CASTLILGTGLDGEQYF. In DNA form, the CDR3 reads TGTGCCAGCACCCTCATCTTAGGGACAGGGCTGGACGGCGAGCAGTACTTC.

The CDR3 coding sequence is TGTGCCAGCCAACAGGGAATGGAAAAACTGTTTTTT. Amino acid sequence: CASQQGMEKLFF. V is TRBV11-2 and J is TRBJ1-4; TRBD1 might be the D (6 bases). Trimming removed 8 bases from V and 8 bases from J, with 12 bases in between. Per the germline V gene, CDR1 is SGHAT and CDR2 is FQNNGV. This CDR3 spans 12 amino acids.